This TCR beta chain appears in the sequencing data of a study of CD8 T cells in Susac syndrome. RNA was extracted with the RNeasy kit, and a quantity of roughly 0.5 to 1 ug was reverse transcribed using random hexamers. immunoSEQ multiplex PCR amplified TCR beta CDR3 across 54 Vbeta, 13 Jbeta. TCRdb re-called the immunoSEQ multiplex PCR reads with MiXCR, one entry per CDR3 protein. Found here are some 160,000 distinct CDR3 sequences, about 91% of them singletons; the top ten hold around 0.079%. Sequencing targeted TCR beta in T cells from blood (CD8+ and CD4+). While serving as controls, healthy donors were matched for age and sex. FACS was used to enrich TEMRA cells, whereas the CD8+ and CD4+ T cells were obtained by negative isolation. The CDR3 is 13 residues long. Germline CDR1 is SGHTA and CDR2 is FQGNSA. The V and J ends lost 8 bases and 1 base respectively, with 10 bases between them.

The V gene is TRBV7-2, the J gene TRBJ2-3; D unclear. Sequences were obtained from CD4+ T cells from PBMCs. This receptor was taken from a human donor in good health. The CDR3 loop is CASGERRTDTQYF. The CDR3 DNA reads TGTGCCAGCGGAGAGAGGCGCACAGATACGCAGTATTTT. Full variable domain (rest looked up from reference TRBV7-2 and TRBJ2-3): GAGVSQSPSNKVTEKGKDVELRCDPISGHTALYWYRQSLGQGLEFLIYFQGNSAPDKSGLPSDRFSAERTGGSVSTLTIQRTQQEDSAVYLCASGERRTDTQYFGPGTRLTVL.